Following are 20 T cell receptor beta chains from one sample sequenced in a study of shared clonotypes between healthy human individuals. The assay was immunoSEQ multiplex PCR, and TCRdb's table has in-frame clones only and misses some. The repertoire includes about 2.3 million clones, just under 95% of them detected once, and approximately 0.39% sits in the top ten. Sequenced input: naive CD4+ T cells from PBMCs. Subset in this sample: CD45RA+ positively selected. These receptors all stem from a man younger than 35 in good health. Some clones in this sample may be carry-over from other donors' samples.

The chain recombines TRBV30 with TRBJ1-4; D call uncertain. Germline lookup yields CDR1 GTSNPN and CDR2 SVGIG (reference sequence). The CDR3 is 16 amino acids. The V end lost 2 bases, the J end lost 1 base, and 14 bases lay between the germline ends. This chain's CDR3 is CAWSSGGFRTNEKLFF. The CDR3 nucleotides read TGTGCCTGGAGTTCAGGAGGGTTTCGAACTAATGAAAAACTGTTTTTT.

This clone came up a few times. The CDR3 protein is CASSPTGNGEKLFF. The CDR3 DNA reads TGTGCCAGCAGCCCTACAGGGAATGGGGAAAAACTGTTTTTT. V usage is TRBV25-1 and J usage is TRBJ1-4; possible D gene TRBD1, 6 bases. Germline CDR1 MGHDK, CDR2 SYGVNS. V was cut by 6 bases and J by 8 bases, with 16 bases left in between. The CDR3 consists of 14 residues.

V is TRBV11-2 and J is TRBJ2-7; TRBD2 is a possible D gene (5 bases). Germline-derived CDR1 and CDR2 are SGHAT and FQNNGV. The CDR3 contains 15 residues. The V end was cut by 1 base, the J end by 0 bases, with 10 bases between. CDR3 amino acids: CASSLAGKSSYEQYF. The CDR3 DNA follows: TGTGCCAGCAGCTTAGCGGGAAAAAGCTCCTACGAGCAGTACTTC.

The genes are TRBV7-2 and TRBJ2-1; 9 nucleotides align to TRBD2. J lost 10 bases, V lost 4 bases, and 5 bases had no gene match. The CDR3 runs 13 residues. Germline CDR1 is SGHTA and CDR2 is FQGNSA. The CDR3 is CASSSRTSDEQFF. In DNA form, the CDR3 reads TGTGCCAGCAGCTCAAGGACTAGCGACGAGCAGTTCTTC.

Written as DNA, the CDR3 is TGTGCCAGCAGCTTGCAGAGGTTGGATGGCTACACCTTC. This gives the protein CASSLQRLDGYTF. This chain joins TRBV5-6 and TRBJ1-2; D gene uncertain. Germline V gene data show CDR1 as SGHDT and CDR2 as YYEEEE. This CDR3 spans 13 amino acids. Trimming left V 1 base short and J 6 bases short, with 10 bases between.

This clone was seen a single time. This chain uses TRBV7-3 with TRBJ2-7; TRBD1 matches 7 bases. The germline V gene encodes CDR1 SGHTA and CDR2 FQGTGA. CDR3 length: 18 residues. V trimming: 2 bases; J trimming: 1 base; junction bases outside the gene matches: 14. The CDR3 spells CASSLRGDRHRLSYEQYF. CDR3 nucleotides: TGTGCCAGCAGCTTACGAGGGGACAGACATCGACTTTCCTACGAGCAGTACTTC.

The chain employs TRBV7-2 and TRBJ1-1; D perhaps matches TRBD1 (5 bases). Germline CDR1 SGHTA, CDR2 FQGNSA. This CDR3 has 15 residues. V lost 5 bases, J lost 10 bases, and 23 bases lay in between. CDR3: CASSTLVGAGEAAFF. The CDR3 nucleotides are TGTGCCAGCAGCACTCTGGTTGGGGCAGGAGAAGCAGCTTTCTTT.

In regard to this clone: Other nucleotide sequences in the sample specify the same CDR3. The rearrangement links TRBV25-1 to TRBJ2-7, with D possibly called TRBD1 or TRBD2 (5 bases each). The V end was cut by 3 bases, the J end by 5 bases, with 11 bases between. The CDR3 loop spans 13 amino acids. Per the germline V gene, CDR1 is MGHDK and CDR2 is SYGVNS. The DNA of the CDR3 is TGTGCCAGCAGTGATCAATTGGGGGACGAGCAGTACTTC. Protein sequence: CASSDQLGDEQYF.

The count of this clone is one. The V call is TRBV30, the J call TRBJ1-3; D call uncertain. Trimming removed 4 bases from V and 0 bases from J, with 10 bases in between. CDR1 and CDR2 (germline): GTSNPN, SVGIG (reference sequence). The CDR3 is 14 amino acids. The CDR3 is CAWTDTVSGNTIYF. In DNA form, the CDR3 reads TGTGCCTGGACTGACACCGTCTCTGGAAACACCATATATTTT. Using reference TRBV30 and TRBJ1-3 for the parts outside the CDR3, the full variable domain is SQTIHQWPATLVQPVGSPLSLECTVEGTSNPNLYWYRQAAGRGLQLLFYSVGIGQISSEVPQNLSASRPQDRQFILSSKKLLLSDSGFYLCAWTDTVSGNTIYFGEGSWLTVV.

The chain joins TRBV11-2 to TRBJ2-7, with D unresolved. Germline V gives CDR1 SGHAT, CDR2 FQNNGV. The CDR3 is 15 residues long. V lost 1 base, J lost 2 bases, and 12 bases lay in between. The CDR3 is CASSLAPETAYEQYF. CDR3 nucleotides: TGTGCCAGCAGCTTAGCCCCGGAGACCGCCTACGAGCAGTACTTC.

The DNA of the CDR3 is TGTGCCACCAGAATGGGGAGGGATCAGCCCCAGCATTTT. Residues: CATRMGRDQPQHF. This chain uses TRBV15 with TRBJ1-5, with unresolved D. The CDR3 runs to 13 residues. Germline CDR1 and CDR2: LNHNV and YYDKDF (reference sequence). Trimming took off 6 bases at V and 5 bases at J, with 11 bases between the two ends. Full variable domain (rest looked up from reference TRBV15 and TRBJ1-5): DAMVIQNPRYQVTQFGKPVTLSCSQTLNHNVMYWYQQKSSQAPKLLFHYYDKDFNNEADTPDNFQSRRPNTSFCFLDIRSPGLGDTAMYLCATRMGRDQPQHFGDGTRLSIL.

The rearrangement links TRBV19 to TRBJ2-3; the match to TRBD1 covers 7 bases. CDR3 length equals 12 residues. The germline V gene has CDR1 LNHDA and CDR2 SQIVND (reference sequence). After removal of 7 bases from V and 4 bases from J, the junction contained 2 bases not matched to a gene. CDR3 sequence (DNA): TGTGCCAGTACCGACAGGGCAGATACGCAGTATTTT. This sequence encodes CASTDRADTQYF.

The gene calls are TRBV28 and TRBJ2-1; TRBD2 agrees at 8 bases. The CDR3 extends over 17 amino acids. J gave up 5 bases and V 5 bases, and 14 bases lay outside the gene matches. Germline loops: CDR1 MDHEN, CDR2 SYDVKM. Here the CDR3 DNA reads TGTGCCAGCAGTGTCCCCGGGGACGGGAGGGGGAACAATGAGCAGTTCTTC. Protein product: CASSVPGDGRGNNEQFF.

The chain links TRBV10-1 to TRBJ2-2; 9 positions match TRBD2. Germline V gives CDR1 WNHNN, CDR2 SYGVQD (reference sequence). The CDR3 length is 16 residues. The V and J ends lost 2 bases and 6 bases, in that order; junction bases with no gene match: 7. DNA of the CDR3: TGCGCCAGCAGTGAGGGGCTAGCGGGAATGGCCGGGGAGCTGTTTTTT. Translating it yields CASSEGLAGMAGELFF.

The chain combines TRBV9 with TRBJ2-7, with 10 bases lining up with TRBD2. Losses at the gene ends were 0 bases for V and 2 bases for J; bases not matched to a gene: 5. CDR1 SGDLS and CDR2 YYNGEE come from the germline V gene. The CDR3 is 16 amino acids. CDR3 bases: TGTGCCAGCAGCGTAGGTCATAGCGGGAGGCCCTACGAGCAGTACTTC. The encoded protein is CASSVGHSGRPYEQYF. Combining the CDR3 with reference TRBV9 and TRBJ2-7 gives the whole variable domain DSGVTQTPKHLITATGQRVTLRCSPRSGDLSVYWYQQSLDQGLQFLIQYYNGEERAKGNILERFSAQQFPDLHSELNLSSLELGDSALYFCASSVGHSGRPYEQYFGPGTRLTVT.

The J gene is TRBJ2-3, the V gene TRBV6-5; weak D call: TRBD2 (5 bases). CDR3 length: 14 amino acids. Trimming cost V 7 bases and J 1 base, with 12 bases left between them. Germline V gene sequence: CDR1 MNHEY, CDR2 SVGAGI. CDR3 protein: CASTPLGGTDTQYF. The CDR3 nucleotides read TGTGCCAGCACCCCACTAGGAGGCACAGATACGCAGTATTTT.

The chain joins TRBV28 to TRBJ2-1; D gene ambiguous. The germline V gene has CDR1 MDHEN and CDR2 SYDVKM. The CDR3 length is 13 residues. V lost 7 bases to trimming and J lost 4 bases, with 11 bases between them. The CDR3 spells CASTRTTYNEQFF. The CDR3 bases are TGTGCCAGCACAAGGACCACATACAATGAGCAGTTCTTC. Based on the CDR3 plus reference TRBV28 and TRBJ2-1, the full variable domain is DVKVTQSSRYLVKRTGEKVFLECVQDMDHENMFWYRQDPGLGLRLIYFSYDVKMKEKGDIPEGYSVSREKKERFSLILESASTNQTSMYLCASTRTTYNEQFFGPGTRLTVL.

As for this clone: The same CDR3 arises from other DNA sequences in this sample as well. The chain combines TRBV28 with TRBJ1-1, with 7 bases that match TRBD1. After removal of 4 bases from V and 0 bases from J, the junction contained 5 bases not matched to a gene. The CDR3 runs 15 residues. The V gene's germline CDR1 is MDHEN and CDR2 SYDVKM. CDR3 nucleotides: TGTGCCAGCAGTTACCCCGGGACAGTGAACACTGAAGCTTTCTTT. Amino acid sequence: CASSYPGTVNTEAFF.

This clone has a single count. The V and J genes are TRBV6-1 and TRBJ2-1; 12 bases line up with TRBD2. The CDR3 is made up of 17 amino acids. Germline values: CDR1 MNHNS, CDR2 SASEGT. V shed 1 base, J shed 7 bases, and the junction held 8 bases outside the gene matches. The CDR3: CASSEETSGRRLNEQFF. The CDR3 nucleotides read TGTGCCAGCAGTGAAGAGACTAGCGGGAGAAGGTTAAATGAGCAGTTCTTC.

The V gene is TRBV7-9, the J gene TRBJ1-2; possibly TRBD1 for D (5 bases). This CDR3 spans 18 amino acids. Trimming took 5 bases from V and 3 from J, leaving 25 bases between them. Germline CDR1 SEHNR, CDR2 FQNEAQ (reference sequence). The CDR3 nucleotides read TGTGCCAGCAGCAATTTTGGGACCGGCCCACTAGGGGACTATGGCTACACCTTC. Its protein is CASSNFGTGPLGDYGYTF.